This T cell receptor beta chain was identified during a study of a mutant IDH1 vaccine in newly diagnosed glioma. The wider study: Standard pretreatment was either radiotherapy, temozolomide, or, for most, radiochemotherapy with temozolomide.

Comments on this clone: Its matching antigen is unknown.

Notes on the study in general: Altogether, almost 95% of patients exhibited vaccine-induced immune responses.

V was clipped by 2 bases and J by 1 base, with 9 bases between them. Germline CDR1 and CDR2: SGHKS and YYEKEE (reference sequence). The CDR3 has 14 amino acids. The table came from immunoSEQ multiplex PCR; TCRdb's copy has only in-frame clones and leaves some out. The table has tens of thousands of clones, 70% to 90% seen once. Time point reported: week 5, during vaccination. Mutant IDH1 20-mer peptide, at 300 ug, made up each vaccine dose, with topical imiquimod. This sequence was found in a man aged 25 to 45 with glioma. Source: PBMCs, taken from a glioma patient whose treatment included an IDH1 peptide vaccine. The chain has TRBV5-5 and TRBJ1-1, with D perhaps matching TRBD1 (6 bases). The CDR3 DNA follows: TGTGCCAGCAGCTTTTGGGACACGAACACTGAAGCTTTCTTT. Its protein product is CASSFWDTNTEAFF.